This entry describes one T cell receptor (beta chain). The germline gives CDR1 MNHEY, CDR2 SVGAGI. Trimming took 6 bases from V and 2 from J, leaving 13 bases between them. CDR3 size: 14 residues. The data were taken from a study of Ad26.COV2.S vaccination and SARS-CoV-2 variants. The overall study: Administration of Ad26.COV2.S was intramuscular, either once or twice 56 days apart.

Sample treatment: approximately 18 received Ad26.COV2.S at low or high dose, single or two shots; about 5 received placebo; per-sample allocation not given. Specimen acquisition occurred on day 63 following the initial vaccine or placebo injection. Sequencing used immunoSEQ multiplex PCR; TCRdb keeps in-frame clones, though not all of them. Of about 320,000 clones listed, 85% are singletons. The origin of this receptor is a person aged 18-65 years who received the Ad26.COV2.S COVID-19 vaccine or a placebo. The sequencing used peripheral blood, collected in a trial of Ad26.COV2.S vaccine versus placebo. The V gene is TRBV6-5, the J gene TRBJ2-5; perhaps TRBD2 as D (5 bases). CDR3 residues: CASSGSGGQETQYF. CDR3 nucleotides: TGTGCCAGCAGCGGAAGCGGCGGTCAAGAGACCCAGTACTTC.